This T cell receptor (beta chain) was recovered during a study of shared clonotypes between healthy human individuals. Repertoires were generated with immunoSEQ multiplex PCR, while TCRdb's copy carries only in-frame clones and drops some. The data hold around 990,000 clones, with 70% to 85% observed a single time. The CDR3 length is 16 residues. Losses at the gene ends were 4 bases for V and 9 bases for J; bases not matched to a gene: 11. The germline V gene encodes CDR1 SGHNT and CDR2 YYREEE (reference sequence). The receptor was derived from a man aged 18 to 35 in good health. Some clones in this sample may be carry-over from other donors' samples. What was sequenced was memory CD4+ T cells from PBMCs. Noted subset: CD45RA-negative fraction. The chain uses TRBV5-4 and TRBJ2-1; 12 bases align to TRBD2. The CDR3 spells CASSTMTSGSKGEQFF. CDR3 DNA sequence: TGTGCCAGCAGCACGATGACTAGCGGGAGCAAGGGTGAGCAGTTCTTC.